The 7 T cell receptor beta chains below were found in one sample sequenced in a study of T-cell reconstitution after alpha-beta-depleted transplantation in children. Researchers prepared the TCRbeta library using unique molecular identifiers, the study reports. TCRdb redid the calling of the PCR reads with MiXCR, one entry per CDR3 protein. Found here are 210,000 or so distinct CDR3 sequences, approximately 9% of them singletons; the top ten hold around 6.2%. The specimen comprised PBMCs from the stem cell graft donor, sampled from the stem cell graft. These receptors were collected from a human donor who donated a stem cell graft to a child with acute lymphoblastic leukemia.

This clonotype showed up many times. The chain carries TRBV9 and TRBJ2-2, with D unresolved. Trimming shortened V by 1 base and J by 0 bases, and 4 bases separated the two germline ends. The germline V gene encodes CDR1 SGDLS and CDR2 YYNGEE. This CDR3 spans 14 amino acids. For the CDR3, the DNA is TGTGCCAGCAGCGTACTGGCGAACACCGGGGAGCTGTTTTTT. Its protein product is CASSVLANTGELFF.

In its sample, this clonotype was seen a few times. Because it lacks the conserved phenylalanine or tryptophan at the end, this CDR3 is likely a read error. It is unclear where the CDR3 begins or ends on the DNA, so no DNA is shown, and the CDR3 is as TCRdb lists it. The chain carries TRBV5-1 and TRBJ1-6. Germline V gene lookup returns CDR1 SGHRS and CDR2 YFSETQ. The CDR3 contains 10 residues when both ends are counted. CDR3 loop: CASSLEPTVE.

Ten or more counts support this clonotype. The gene calls are TRBV12-3 or TRBV12-4 and TRBJ1-1; D is possibly TRBD1 (5 bases). The ends were cut back, 6 bases at V and 11 bases at J, with 13 bases in the middle. This CDR3 region has 11 residues. DNA for the CDR3: TGTGCCAGCAGCCCCGGGACCCGGGCTTTCTTT. Its translation is CASSPGTRAFF.

Ten or more counts support this clonotype. V is TRBV5-1 and J is TRBJ2-2; perhaps D is TRBD1 or TRBD2 (6 bases each). V dropped 4 bases and J dropped 5 bases, with 18 bases sitting between them. The CDR3 sequence is 16 residues long. The germline V gene has CDR1 SGHRS and CDR2 YFSETQ. The DNA for the CDR3 is TGCGCCAGCAGCCCATACAGGGCGGGGAGAACCGGGGAGCTGTTTTTT. Translating it yields CASSPYRAGRTGELFF.

The table lists this clonotype with many counts. The chain recombines TRBV7-2 with TRBJ2-2; TRBD1 matches 7 bases. V lost 5 bases and J lost 1; bases outside the gene matches: 4. The CDR3 has 15 amino acids. In germline, CDR1 is SGHTA, CDR2 FQGNSA. The CDR3 loop reads CASSQGQLNTGELFF. The CDR3 region has the DNA TGTGCCAGCAGCCAGGGACAGCTGAACACCGGGGAGCTGTTTTTT. The full variable domain, completed using reference TRBV7-2 and TRBJ2-2, is GAGVSQSPSNKVTEKGKDVELRCDPISGHTALYWYRQSLGQGLEFLIYFQGNSAPDKSGLPSDRFSAERTGGSVSTLTIQRTQQEDSAVYLCASSQGQLNTGELFFGEGSRLTVL.

This clonotype was seen more than once but under ten times. V and J are TRBV19 and TRBJ1-2; 7 nucleotides agree with TRBD1. The CDR3 runs to 15 residues. V gave up 6 bases and J gave up 5 bases; unmatched junction bases: 12. Germline CDR1 is LNHDA and CDR2 is SQIVND (reference sequence). The CDR3 spells CASSPPRQGSYGYTF. CDR3 DNA sequence: TGTGCCAGTAGCCCACCCCGACAGGGTTCGTATGGCTACACCTTC.

Many counts were recorded for this clonotype. This chain connects TRBV20-1 to TRBJ2-7; 7 bases are shared with TRBD2. This CDR3 spans 15 amino acids. Germline trimming cut 3 bases from V and 2 bases from J; bases unmatched to any gene: 10. The germline V gene encodes CDR1 DFQATT and CDR2 SNEGSKA (reference sequence). CDR3 DNA: TGCAGTGCTAGGAGCCTTCTAGCGGCGGCCTACGAGCAGTACTTC. Its protein is CSARSLLAAAYEQYF.